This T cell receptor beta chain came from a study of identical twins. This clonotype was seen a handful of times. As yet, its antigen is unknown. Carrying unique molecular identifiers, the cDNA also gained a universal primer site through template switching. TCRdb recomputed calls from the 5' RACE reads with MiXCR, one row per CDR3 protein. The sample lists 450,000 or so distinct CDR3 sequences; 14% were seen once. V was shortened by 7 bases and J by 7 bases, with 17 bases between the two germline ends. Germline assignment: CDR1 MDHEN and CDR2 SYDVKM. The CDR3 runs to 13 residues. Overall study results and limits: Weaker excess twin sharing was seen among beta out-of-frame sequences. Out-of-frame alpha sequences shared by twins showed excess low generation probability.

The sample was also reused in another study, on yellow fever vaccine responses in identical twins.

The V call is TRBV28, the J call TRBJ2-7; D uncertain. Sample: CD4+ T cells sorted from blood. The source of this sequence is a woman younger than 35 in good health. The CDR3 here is CASTLESLREQYF. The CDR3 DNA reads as TGTGCCAGCACCCTTGAGTCCTTACGAGAGCAGTACTTC.